The present T cell receptor beta chain was sequenced within a study of T-cell reconstitution after alpha-beta-depleted transplantation in children. Many counts were recorded for this clonotype. TCRbeta library preparation incorporated unique molecular identifiers. TCRdb processed the PCR reads anew with MiXCR; each CDR3 protein has one entry. The sample records hundreds of thousands of distinct CDR3 sequences, around 11% being singletons. V lost 2 bases and J lost 0, with 11 bases in between. The CDR3 has 15 amino acids. Germline V gene lookup returns CDR1 SGHTA and CDR2 FQGNSA. The sample in question was PBMCs from the stem cell graft donor, obtained from the stem cell graft. This rearrangement joins TRBV7-2 to TRBJ2-7, with D perhaps TRBD2 (5 bases). This clonotype originated in a human donor who donated a stem cell graft to a child with acute lymphoblastic leukemia. The CDR3, as DNA: TGTGCCAGCAGCTTATCACAAAGCGGCTCCTACGAGCAGTACTTC. Residues: CASSLSQSGSYEQYF.